The present T cell receptor beta chain was sequenced within a study of blood T cell repertoires in COVID-19. Sequencing was performed with immunoSEQ multiplex PCR; in TCRdb, only in-frame clones are kept and a portion is missing. The sample shows about 200,000 clones, 80% of them seen only once. CDR1 is MNHEY and CDR2 is SMNVEV in the germline V gene (reference sequence). V dropped 3 bases and J dropped 7 bases, with 16 bases sitting between them. The CDR3 sequence is 14 residues long. The source is a human donor in a cohort sampled during active COVID-19. Input material: peripheral blood. The chain recombines TRBV27 with TRBJ2-7, with D tentatively TRBD2 (5 bases). This CDR3 reads CASSFSRPSGEQYF. The CDR3 DNA reads as TGTGCCAGCAGTTTTTCCCGGCCCTCGGGGGAGCAGTACTTC.